The clone carrying this T cell receptor (beta chain) was seen more than once but under ten times. Its specificity is not known. The treatment was: oral pan-JAK inhibitor, 5-10 mg twice daily. The CDR3 covers 14 residues. The germline V and J ends were trimmed by 5 bases and 7 bases, with 15 bases remaining between them. The V gene's germline CDR1 is SEHNR and CDR2 FQNEAQ (reference sequence). Following RNA extraction, reverse transcription yielded cDNA that acted as the sequencing template. The assay was immunoSEQ multiplex PCR, and TCRdb's table has in-frame clones only and misses some. Of 200,000 to 250,000 clones detected, over 40% appear once; the ten largest clones hold 2% to 3%. The data stem from a study of CD8+ T cells in alopecia areata. Whole-study results and caveats: The study found higher clonality in lesional than normal scalp, especially in alopecia totalis/universalis.

Here the sequenced sample was CD4+ T cells sorted from blood, taken around week 37, from a patient treated with tofacitinib. J is TRBJ2-1 and V is TRBV7-9; D assignment may be TRBD1 or TRBD2 (5 bases each). The receptor comes from a human donor with alopecia areata. CDR3: CASSRGPGENEQFF. CDR3 bases: TGTGCCAGCAGCCGGGGCCCCGGGGAAAATGAGCAGTTCTTC.